This TCR beta chain derives from a study of blood T cell repertoires in COVID-19. Across the whole study: The cDNA or gDNA used as material had been derived from T cells, B-cell-depleted T cells, or PBMCs.

Authors' analysis steps: Reference gene primers were amplified, and this amplification served to estimate nucleated cell counts. Assay: immunoSEQ multiplex PCR; the TCRdb copy retains only in-frame clones and omits some. That table furnishes V, J and clone size, whereas the DNA furnished D and trimming. This table holds approximately 300,000 clones, more than 70% found once. The CDR3 has 16 residues. The trim removed 2 bases at V and 6 bases at J, leaving 6 bases unmatched. Germline lookup yields CDR1 SGHTA and CDR2 FQGNSA. The sequencing input was peripheral blood. The TCR sequence derives from a man in his late teens or twenties who had recovered from COVID-19. The chain couples TRBV7-2 to TRBJ2-2, with 10 bases identical to TRBD1. The CDR3 sequence: CASSLRGTGVAGELFF. The CDR3 bases are TGTGCCAGCAGCTTACGAGGGACAGGGGTCGCCGGGGAGCTGTTTTTT.